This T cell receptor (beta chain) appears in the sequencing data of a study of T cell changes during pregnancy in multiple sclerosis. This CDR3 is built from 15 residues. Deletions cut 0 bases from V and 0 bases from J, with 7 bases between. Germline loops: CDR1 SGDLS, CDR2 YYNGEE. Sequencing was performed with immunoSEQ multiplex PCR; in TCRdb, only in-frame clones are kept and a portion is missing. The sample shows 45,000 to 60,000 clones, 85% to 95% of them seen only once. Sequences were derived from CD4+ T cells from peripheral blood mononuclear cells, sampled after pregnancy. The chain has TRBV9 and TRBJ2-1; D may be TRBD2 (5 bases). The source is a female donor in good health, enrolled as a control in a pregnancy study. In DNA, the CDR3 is TGTGCCAGCAGCGTAGCCACTAGCTCCTACAATGAGCAGTTCTTC. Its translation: CASSVATSSYNEQFF.